The clone carrying this T cell receptor (beta chain) was recorded a few times. Its cognate antigen is unknown. The study, taken as a whole, reports: Whole repertoires were not studied in the larger cohort, only one V-J beta rearrangement.

This CDR3 spans 11 amino acids. The ends were cut back, 6 bases at V and 15 bases at J, with 15 bases in the middle. From germline, CDR1 is MNHNS and CDR2 SASEGT. The memory fraction was CD4+CD45RO+CD25- cells. TCRdb re-analysed the 5' RACE reads in MiXCR, keeping a single row per CDR3 protein. The sample lists around 5,600 distinct CDR3 sequences, around half occurring once. Material: memory CD4+ T cells sorted from blood. As to subset: memory CD4+ T cells, CD4+CD45RO+CD25-. The genes are TRBV6-1 and TRBJ2-1; the D gene is possibly TRBD1 (6 bases). The sequence was collected from a female donor with breast cancer. CDR3 loop: CASSPNRVTFF. The CDR3, as DNA: TGTGCCAGCAGCCCGAACAGGGTAACGTTCTTC.